These 26 T cell receptor beta chains share one sample of origin, sequenced in a study of T cells in Graves' hyperthyroidism and ophthalmopathy. Using RNA transcripts as the source, TCR beta CDR3 regions were amplified. The study used the HTBI primer set for a first-round RT-PCR of the TCR CDR3. TCRdb re-called the multiplex PCR reads with MiXCR, one entry per CDR3 protein. The table records 550,000 to 650,000 distinct CDR3 sequences, about 15% of them present only once. Sequences were obtained from blood. Every receptor here comes from a woman in her 30s with Graves' hyperthyroidism that later progressed to Graves' ophthalmopathy.

This clonotype was counted at least ten times. The rearrangement joins TRBV28 to TRBJ2-3; TRBD2 agrees at 13 bases. Germline CDR1 is MDHEN and CDR2 is SYDVKM. V gave up 6 bases and J gave up 0 bases; unmatched junction bases: 12. This CDR3 is 19 amino acids long. The CDR3 spells CASSPPGLAGLISTDTQYF. DNA for the CDR3: TGTGCCAGCAGCCCTCCGGGACTAGCGGGATTAATTAGCACAGATACGCAGTATTTT. Combining the CDR3 with reference TRBV28 and TRBJ2-3 gives the whole variable domain DVKVTQSSRYLVKRTGEKVFLECVQDMDHENMFWYRQDPGLGLRLIYFSYDVKMKEKGDIPEGYSVSREKKERFSLILESASTNQTSMYLCASSPPGLAGLISTDTQYFGPGTRLTVL.

This clonotype was counted at least ten times. The chain employs TRBV29-1 and TRBJ2-2, with 8 bases fitting TRBD1. This CDR3 has 12 residues. V lost 7 bases, J lost 4 bases, and 2 bases stayed unmatched. Germline CDR1 and CDR2: SQVTM and ANQGSEA. The CDR3, as DNA: TGCAGCGCTGGGACAGGCACCGGGGAGCTGTTTTTT. This gives the protein CSAGTGTGELFF.

This clonotype appeared many times. The chain has TRBV27 and TRBJ2-3; tentative D call: TRBD2 (5 bases). The CDR3 consists of 15 residues. The germline V gene encodes CDR1 MNHEY and CDR2 SMNVEV (reference sequence). The V end was cut by 2 bases, the J end by 1 base, with 10 bases between. In nucleotides, the CDR3 is TGTGCCAGCAGTTTAACAGCGGACGGCACAGATACGCAGTATTTT. This encodes CASSLTADGTDTQYF.

This clonotype has more than one count but fewer than ten. This chain connects TRBV11-3 to TRBJ2-1, with 8 bases identical to TRBD2. The V and J ends lost 5 bases and 8 bases, in that order; junction bases with no gene match: 20. The CDR3 contains 18 residues. Per germline, CDR1 SGHNT and CDR2 YENEEA. DNA of the CDR3: TGTGCCAGCAGCCCCTTTGGGTTCGGGAGGGCCGGGGGGTATGAGCAGTTCTTC. It yields the protein CASSPFGFGRAGGYEQFF.

This clonotype was seen at least ten times. The V gene is TRBV19, the J gene TRBJ2-1; 9 bases map to TRBD2. Per germline, CDR1 LNHDA and CDR2 SQIVND (reference sequence). The CDR3 has 14 residues. The V and J ends lost 2 bases and 14 bases, in that order; junction bases with no gene match: 10. CDR3 DNA: TGTGCCAGTAGTATATCTGCGGGAGGGCCTTTGAAGTTCTTC. This gives the protein CASSISAGGPLKFF.

This clonotype has a count of ten or more. CDR3 DNA sequence: TGTGCCAGCAGTGAGGGCCCATCAGGGATAGCTTTCTTT. Protein: CASSEGPSGIAFF. The chain couples TRBV6-1 to TRBJ1-1; a weak D match, TRBD1 (5 bases). Trimming removed 3 bases from V and 10 bases from J, with 15 bases in between. The CDR3 loop spans 13 amino acids. The V gene's germline CDR1 is MNHNS and CDR2 SASEGT.

The sample holds a few counts of this clonotype. This chain uses TRBV6-5 with TRBJ1-5; 8 bases line up with TRBD1. This CDR3 contains 17 residues. The V and J ends lost 0 bases and 0 bases, in that order; junction bases with no gene match: 4. The V gene's germline CDR1 is MNHEY and CDR2 SVGAGI. CDR3 nucleotides: TGTGCCAGCAGTTACTCAGGACAGGGAAGTAGCAATCAGCCCCAGCATTTT. Amino acid sequence: CASSYSGQGSSNQPQHF.

This clonotype came up many times. The J gene is TRBJ1-1, the V gene TRBV3-1; no firm D call. The CDR3 is 14 residues long. V lost 2 bases, J lost 1 base, and 8 bases lay in between. Germline lookup yields CDR1 LGHDT and CDR2 YNNKEL (reference sequence). CDR3 coding DNA: TGTGCCAGCAGCCAACTGTCGGGGAACACTGAAGCTTTCTTT. As protein: CASSQLSGNTEAFF.

The rearrangement links TRBV29-1 to TRBJ1-2; 11 nucleotides agree with TRBD1. V gave up 7 bases and J gave up 7 bases; unmatched junction bases: 8. Germline V gene data show CDR1 as SQVTM and CDR2 as ANQGSEA. This CDR3 region has 13 residues. Here the CDR3 reads CSAGQGAVSGYTF. Written as DNA, the CDR3 is TGCAGCGCTGGACAGGGGGCGGTGAGTGGCTACACCTTC. Using reference TRBV29-1 and TRBJ1-2 for the parts outside the CDR3, the full variable domain is SAVISQKPSRDICQRGTSLTIQCQVDSQVTMMFWYRQQPGQSLTLIATANQGSEATYESGFVIDKFPISRPNLTFSTLTVSNMSPEDSSIYLCSAGQGAVSGYTFGSGTRLTVV.

The sample holds many counts of this clonotype. This chain uses TRBV5-5 with TRBJ2-3; 8 bases map to TRBD2. The J segment lost 5 bases and the V segment lost 1 base, leaving 6 bases of the junction unmatched. CDR1 and CDR2 (germline): SGHKS, YYEKEE (reference sequence). The CDR3 is made up of 15 amino acids. The CDR3 region is CASSLSGSPGDTQYF. CDR3 bases: TGTGCCAGCAGCTTGAGCGGGAGCCCCGGAGATACGCAGTATTTT. Filled out from reference TRBV5-5 and TRBJ2-3, the complete variable domain reads DAGVTQSPTHLIKTRGQQVTLRCSPISGHKSVSWYQQVLGQGPQFIFQYYEKEERGRGNFPDRFSARQFPNYSSELNVNALLLGDSALYLCASSLSGSPGDTQYFGPGTRLTVL.

This clonotype was recorded at least ten times. The rearrangement links TRBV20-1 to TRBJ2-3, with 8 bases fitting TRBD2. Looked up from germline, CDR1 is DFQATT and CDR2 is SNEGSKA (reference sequence). This CDR3 comprises 16 residues. This CDR3 reads CSLTFLLAETTDTQYF. The CDR3 region has the DNA TGCAGCCTCACTTTCCTACTAGCGGAAACCACAGATACGCAGTATTTT.

The chain couples TRBV5-6 to TRBJ1-2; no clear D gene. Trimming left V 0 bases short and J 4 bases short, with 7 bases between. The V gene's germline CDR1 is SGHDT and CDR2 YYEEEE. The CDR3 spans 13 residues. The CDR3: CASSLEQPYGYTF. The CDR3 bases are TGTGCCAGCAGCTTGGAACAGCCCTATGGCTACACCTTC.

Only a few counts were recorded for this clonotype. The chain joins TRBV27 to TRBJ2-7, with D perhaps TRBD1 or TRBD2 (5 bases each). V was cut by 5 bases and J by 1 base, with 33 bases left in between. This CDR3 region has 21 residues. Per the germline V gene, CDR1 is MNHEY and CDR2 is SMNVEV (reference sequence). CDR3 DNA: TGTGCCAGCAGTCCATCCGGGGCCGGTTTGTGGGAAATGAGAAGTTCCTACGAGCAGTACTTC. Translation: CASSPSGAGLWEMRSSYEQYF.

The chain joins TRBV19 to TRBJ2-2; 9 bases map to TRBD2. After removal of 5 bases from V and 3 bases from J, the junction contained 4 bases not matched to a gene. Looked up from germline, CDR1 is LNHDA and CDR2 is SQIVND (reference sequence). The CDR3 has 15 residues. CDR3 nucleotides: TGTGCCAGTAGTGGGGTAGCGGGGGACACCGGGGAGCTGTTTTTT. Encoded protein: CASSGVAGDTGELFF.

This clonotype came up a few times. The gene calls are TRBV7-8 and TRBJ1-4; no reliable D call. Per germline, CDR1 SGHVS and CDR2 FQNEAQ. The CDR3 consists of 13 residues. V was cut by 7 bases and J by 2 bases, with 8 bases left in between. The CDR3 spells CASNSYTNEKLFF. The CDR3 DNA reads as TGTGCCAGCAACAGCTACACTAATGAAAAACTGTTTTTT.

The chain recombines TRBV28 with TRBJ2-7; 10 nucleotides line up with TRBD2. Unmatched junction bases numbered 9, after V lost 5 bases and J lost 5 bases. Germline V gene data show CDR1 as MDHEN and CDR2 as SYDVKM. The CDR3 totals 15 residues. The DNA of the CDR3 is TGTGCCAGCAGTCCCTCTAGCGGGAGAGACAACGAGCAGTACTTC. Translated, it gives CASSPSSGRDNEQYF.

A remark on this clonotype: A read error may be the cause here, since a much bigger clone is one base away. No conserved phenylalanine or tryptophan is present at the end of the CDR3, so a read error is the likely explanation. This chain links TRBV6-5 with TRBJ1-5; D ambiguous. The CDR3 sequence is 15 residues long. CDR1 and CDR2 from the germline V gene are MNHEY and SVGAGI. CDR3 bases: TGTGCCAGCAGTCACTCGGGCAATTTAAATCAGCCCCAGCATCTT. Residues: CASSHSGNLNQPQHL.

This clonotype was seen many times. The chain is built from TRBV20-1 and TRBJ1-2; 7 nucleotides match TRBD1. The CDR3 is 14 amino acids. Germline lookup yields CDR1 DFQATT and CDR2 SNEGSKA (reference sequence). V gave up 1 base and J gave up 3 bases; unmatched junction bases: 5. CDR3 DNA sequence: TGCAGTGCTAGAGGGCAGGGGGAAGACTATGGCTACACCTTC. Encoded protein: CSARGQGEDYGYTF.

This clonotype came up many times. The V and J genes are TRBV27 and TRBJ2-1; TRBD1 aligns across 11 bases. CDR1 MNHEY and CDR2 SMNVEV come from the germline V gene (reference sequence). V gave up 2 bases and J gave up 7 bases; unmatched junction bases: 10. The CDR3 loop spans 17 amino acids. CDR3 nucleotide sequence: TGTGCCAGCAGTTTAAGTTTGGGGGACAGGGGGAAAAATGAGCAGTTCTTC. This translates into CASSLSLGDRGKNEQFF.

This clonotype was seen many times. The CDR3 protein is CATSDFLQSRQYF. The CDR3, as DNA: TGTGCCACCAGTGATTTCCTTCAATCTCGGCAGTACTTC. This chain uses TRBV24-1 with TRBJ2-7; D gene ambiguous. CDR3 length equals 13 residues. The germline V and J ends were trimmed by 1 base and 9 bases, with 12 bases remaining between them. Germline loops: CDR1 KGHDR, CDR2 SFDVKD.

This clonotype was found many times. CDR3 sequence: CASSLLGTNTGELFF. As DNA, the CDR3 is TGTGCCAGCAGCTTATTGGGGACAAACACCGGGGAGCTGTTTTTT. The J gene is TRBJ2-2, the V gene TRBV11-2, with a tentative D call TRBD1 (6 bases). Trimming shortened V by 2 bases and J by 2 bases, and 9 bases separated the two germline ends. The CDR3 is 15 residues long. The germline CDR1 and CDR2 sequences are SGHAT and FQNNGV.

The rearrangement joins TRBV12-3 or TRBV12-4 to TRBJ1-2; possibly TRBD1 for D (5 bases). Trimming removed 2 bases from V and 4 bases from J, with 11 bases in between. There are 14 residues in the CDR3. For the CDR3, the DNA is TGTGCCAGCAGTTTAATTGGAGGGACCTATGGCTACACCTTC. It translates to CASSLIGGTYGYTF.

This clonotype was seen at least ten times. V is TRBV11-2 and J is TRBJ1-1, with a weak D call TRBD1 (5 bases). Germline V gene data show CDR1 as SGHAT and CDR2 as FQNNGV. V lost 3 bases to trimming and J lost 5 bases, with 13 bases between them. The CDR3 sequence is 14 residues long. CDR3 sequence (DNA): TGTGCCAGCAGCTTGGGTCAGGGAAAGACTGAAGCTTTCTTT. Translation gives CASSLGQGKTEAFF.

This clonotype was recorded many times. V gene TRBV7-2 combines with J gene TRBJ2-1; 13 nucleotides line up with TRBD2. The V gene end was trimmed by 4 bases and the J gene end by 8 bases; junction bases not matched to a gene: 2. The V gene's germline CDR1 is SGHTA and CDR2 FQGNSA. This CDR3 has 14 amino acids. This chain's CDR3 is CASSSGLAGDEQFF. In DNA form, the CDR3 reads TGTGCCAGCAGCTCCGGACTAGCGGGAGATGAGCAGTTCTTC.

This clonotype showed up many times. The chain carries TRBV2 and TRBJ1-4; a weak D match, TRBD1 (5 bases). This CDR3 has 14 residues. Germline V gene sequence: CDR1 SNHLY, CDR2 FYNNEI. V shed 8 bases and J shed 4 bases, with 14 bases lying between them. The CDR3 loop is CASGGYGRNEKLFF. Written as DNA, the CDR3 is TGTGCCAGCGGGGGTTACGGACGTAATGAAAAACTGTTTTTT.

The table lists this clonotype with many counts. The V and J genes are TRBV28 and TRBJ2-5; D is unclear. V lost 8 bases and J 4 bases, leaving 14 bases between the germline ends. The CDR3 covers 13 residues. Germline CDR1 reads MDHEN; CDR2 reads SYDVKM. CDR3 in DNA: TGTGCCAGCGGAATTGCCAGCCGAGAGACCCAGTACTTC. It translates to CASGIASRETQYF.